This T cell receptor beta chain emerged from a study of blood T cell repertoires in COVID-19. Whole-study context: Italy, Spain and the United States were the sources of the convalescent and acute COVID-19 samples. PBMCs, B-cell-depleted T cells, or T cells were the source of the cDNA or gDNA that made up the material.

Using immunoSEQ multiplex PCR, the repertoire was profiled, and TCRdb retains in-frame clones only, with some absent. The sample consists of around 150,000 clones, 82% of them appearing once. Seattle researchers signed up patients amid active infection and tracked them longitudinally. This receptor was identified in a woman aged 40 to 49 with COVID-19, enrolled during active disease. The sample taken for sequencing was peripheral blood.

The CDR3 region has the DNA TGTGCCAGCAGCCACCGTAGTGACAGGGCGGGCCCGGGTGAGCAGTTCTTC. Amino acids: CASSHRSDRAGPGEQFF. V gene TRBV3-1 (or the pseudogene TRBV3-2) combines with J gene TRBJ2-1, with 7 bases matching TRBD1. This CDR3 has 17 residues. Per the germline V gene, CDR1 is LGHDT and CDR2 is YNNKEL (reference sequence). The V and J ends lost 3 bases and 9 bases, in that order; junction bases with no gene match: 17.